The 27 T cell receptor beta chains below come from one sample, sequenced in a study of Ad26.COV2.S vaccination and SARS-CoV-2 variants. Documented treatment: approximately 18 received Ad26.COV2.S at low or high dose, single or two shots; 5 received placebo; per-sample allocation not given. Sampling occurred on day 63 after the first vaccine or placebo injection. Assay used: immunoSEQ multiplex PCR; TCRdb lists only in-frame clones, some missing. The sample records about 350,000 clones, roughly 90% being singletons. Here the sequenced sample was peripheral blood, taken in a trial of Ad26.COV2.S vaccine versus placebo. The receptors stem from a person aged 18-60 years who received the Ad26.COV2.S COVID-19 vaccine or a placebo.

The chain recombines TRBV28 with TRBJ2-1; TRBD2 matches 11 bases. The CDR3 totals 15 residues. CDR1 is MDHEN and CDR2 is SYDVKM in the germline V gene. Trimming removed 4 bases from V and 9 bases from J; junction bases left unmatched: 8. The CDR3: CASSSVAGGKGEQFF. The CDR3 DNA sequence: TGTGCCAGCAGTTCCGTAGCGGGAGGGAAAGGTGAGCAGTTCTTC.

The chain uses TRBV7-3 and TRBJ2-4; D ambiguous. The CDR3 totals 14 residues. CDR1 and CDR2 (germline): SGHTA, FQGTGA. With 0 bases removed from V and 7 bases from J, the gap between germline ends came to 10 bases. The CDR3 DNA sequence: TGTGCCAGCAGCTTAACTGGGGTGGGGAACATTCAGTACTTC. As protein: CASSLTGVGNIQYF.

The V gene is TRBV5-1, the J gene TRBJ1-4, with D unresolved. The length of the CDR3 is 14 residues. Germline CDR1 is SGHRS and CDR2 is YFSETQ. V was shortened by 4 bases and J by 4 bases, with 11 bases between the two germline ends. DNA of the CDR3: TGCGCCAGCAGCCTTGCTGGAGATAATGAAAAACTGTTTTTT. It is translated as CASSLAGDNEKLFF.

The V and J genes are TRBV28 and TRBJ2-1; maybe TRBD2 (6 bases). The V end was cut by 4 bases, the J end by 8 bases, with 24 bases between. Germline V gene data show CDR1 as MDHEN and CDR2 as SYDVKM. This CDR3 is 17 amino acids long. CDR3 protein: CASSSRLVSGVGDEQFF. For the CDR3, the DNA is TGTGCCAGCAGTTCCCGACTAGTATCCGGTGTTGGCGATGAGCAGTTCTTC.

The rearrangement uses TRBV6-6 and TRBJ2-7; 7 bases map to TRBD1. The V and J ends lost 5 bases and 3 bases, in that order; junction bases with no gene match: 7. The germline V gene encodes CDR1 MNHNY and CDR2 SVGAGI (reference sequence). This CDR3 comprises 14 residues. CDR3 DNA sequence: TGTGCCAGCAGTCCTACAGGGGCAGACTACGAGCAGTACTTC. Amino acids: CASSPTGADYEQYF.

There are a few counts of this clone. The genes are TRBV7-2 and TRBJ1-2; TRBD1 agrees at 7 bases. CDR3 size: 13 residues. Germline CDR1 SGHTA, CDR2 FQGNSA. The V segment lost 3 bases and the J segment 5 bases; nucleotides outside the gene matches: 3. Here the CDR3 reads CASSLGQIYGYTF. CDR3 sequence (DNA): TGTGCCAGCAGCTTGGGACAGATATATGGCTACACCTTC.

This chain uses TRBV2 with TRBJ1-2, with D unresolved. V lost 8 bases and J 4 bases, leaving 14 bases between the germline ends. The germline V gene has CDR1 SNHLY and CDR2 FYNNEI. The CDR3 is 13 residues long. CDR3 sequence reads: CASGNQESYGYTF. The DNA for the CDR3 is TGTGCCAGCGGAAACCAGGAGAGCTATGGCTACACCTTC.

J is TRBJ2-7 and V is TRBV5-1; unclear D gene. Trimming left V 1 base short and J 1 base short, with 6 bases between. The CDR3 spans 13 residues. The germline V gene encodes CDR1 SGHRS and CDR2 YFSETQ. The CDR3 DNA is TGCGCCAGCAGCTTGAGTCGGTCCTACGAGCAGTACTTC. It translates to CASSLSRSYEQYF.

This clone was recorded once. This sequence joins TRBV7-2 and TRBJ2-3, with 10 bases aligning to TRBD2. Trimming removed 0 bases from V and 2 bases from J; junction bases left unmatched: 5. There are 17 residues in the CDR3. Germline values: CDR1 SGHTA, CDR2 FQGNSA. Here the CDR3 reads CASSLAPTSGATDTQYF. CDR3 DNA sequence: TGTGCCAGCAGCTTAGCGCCAACTAGCGGGGCCACAGATACGCAGTATTTT.

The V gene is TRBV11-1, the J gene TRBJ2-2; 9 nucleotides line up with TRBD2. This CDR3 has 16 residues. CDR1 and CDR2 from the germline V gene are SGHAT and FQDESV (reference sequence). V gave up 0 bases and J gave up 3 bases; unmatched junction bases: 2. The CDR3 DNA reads TGTGCCAGCAGCTTAGCGACTAGCGGTCACACCGGGGAGCTGTTTTTT. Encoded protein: CASSLATSGHTGELFF.

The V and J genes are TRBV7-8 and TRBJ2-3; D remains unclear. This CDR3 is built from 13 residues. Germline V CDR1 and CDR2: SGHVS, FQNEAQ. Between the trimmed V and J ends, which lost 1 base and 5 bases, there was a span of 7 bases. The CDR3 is CASSLEVRDTQYF. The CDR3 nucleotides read TGTGCCAGCAGCTTAGAGGTTAGAGATACGCAGTATTTT.

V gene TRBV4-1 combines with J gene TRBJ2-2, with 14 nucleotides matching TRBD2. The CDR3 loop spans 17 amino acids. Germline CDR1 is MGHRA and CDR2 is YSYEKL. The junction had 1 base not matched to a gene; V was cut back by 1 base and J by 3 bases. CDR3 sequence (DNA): TGCGCCAGCAGCCAAGGGGGACTAGCGGGGGACACCGGGGAGCTGTTTTTT. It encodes CASSQGGLAGDTGELFF.

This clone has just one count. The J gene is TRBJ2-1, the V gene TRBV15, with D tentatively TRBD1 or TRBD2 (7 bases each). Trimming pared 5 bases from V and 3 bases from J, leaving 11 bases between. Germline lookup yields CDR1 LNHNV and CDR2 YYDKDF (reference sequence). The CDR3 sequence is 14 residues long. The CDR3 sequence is CATSDRDYYNEQFF. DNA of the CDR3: TGTGCCACCAGCGACAGGGACTACTACAATGAGCAGTTCTTC.

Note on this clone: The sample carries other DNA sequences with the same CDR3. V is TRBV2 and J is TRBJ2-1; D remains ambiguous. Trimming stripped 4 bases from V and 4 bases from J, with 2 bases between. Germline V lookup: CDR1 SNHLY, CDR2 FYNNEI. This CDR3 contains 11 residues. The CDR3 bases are TGTGCCAGCAGTGTTTACAATGAGCAGTTCTTC. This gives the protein CASSVYNEQFF.

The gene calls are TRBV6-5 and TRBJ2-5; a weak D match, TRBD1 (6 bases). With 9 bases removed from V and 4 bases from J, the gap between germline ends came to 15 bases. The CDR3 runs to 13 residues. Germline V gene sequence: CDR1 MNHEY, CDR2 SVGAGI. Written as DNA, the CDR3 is TGTGCCAGTCGAAATACAGGGTCAGAGACCCAGTACTTC. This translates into CASRNTGSETQYF.

CDR3 sequence (DNA): TGTGCCAGCACCCCAAAAGTGGGGACTGGAAACACCATATATTTT. As protein: CASTPKVGTGNTIYF. The rearrangement joins TRBV28 to TRBJ1-3, with D uncertain. Per germline, CDR1 MDHEN and CDR2 SYDVKM. V lost 7 bases, J lost 2 bases, and 15 bases lay in between. The CDR3 has 15 residues.

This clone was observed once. CDR3 nucleotides: TGTGCCAGCAGTACGACAGGGGTGGATGAGCAGTTCTTC. This gives the protein CASSTTGVDEQFF. The chain links TRBV27 to TRBJ2-1; 8 bases are shared with TRBD1. The CDR3 is made up of 13 amino acids. The germline gives CDR1 MNHEY, CDR2 SMNVEV (reference sequence). Trimming at V came to 5 bases and at J to 8 bases, leaving 5 bases not matched to a gene.

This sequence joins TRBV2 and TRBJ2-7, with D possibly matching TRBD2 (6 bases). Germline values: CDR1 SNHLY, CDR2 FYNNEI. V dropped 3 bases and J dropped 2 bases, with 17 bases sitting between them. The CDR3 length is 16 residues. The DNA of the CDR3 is TGTGCCAGCAGTGACCCAGGAGGGGCCCTAGCCTACGAGCAGTACTTC. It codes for CASSDPGGALAYEQYF.

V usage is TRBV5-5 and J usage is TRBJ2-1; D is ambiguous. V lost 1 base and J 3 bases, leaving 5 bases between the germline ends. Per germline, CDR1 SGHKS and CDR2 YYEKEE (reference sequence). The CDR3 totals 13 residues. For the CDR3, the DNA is TGTGCCAGCAGCTTGACGGACTACAATGAGCAGTTCTTC. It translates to CASSLTDYNEQFF.

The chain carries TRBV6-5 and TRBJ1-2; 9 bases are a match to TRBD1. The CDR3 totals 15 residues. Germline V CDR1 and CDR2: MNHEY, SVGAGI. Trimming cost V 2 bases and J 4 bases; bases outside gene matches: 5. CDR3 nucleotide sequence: TGTGCCAGCAGTTACCCAATGGGACAGGGCTATGGCTACACCTTC. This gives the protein CASSYPMGQGYGYTF.

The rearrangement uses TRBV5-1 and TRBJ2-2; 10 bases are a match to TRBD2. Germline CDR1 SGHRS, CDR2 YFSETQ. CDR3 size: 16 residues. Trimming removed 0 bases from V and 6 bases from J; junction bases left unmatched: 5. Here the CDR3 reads CASSLDISGRSGELFF. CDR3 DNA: TGCGCCAGCAGCTTGGACATTAGCGGGAGGTCCGGGGAGCTGTTTTTT.

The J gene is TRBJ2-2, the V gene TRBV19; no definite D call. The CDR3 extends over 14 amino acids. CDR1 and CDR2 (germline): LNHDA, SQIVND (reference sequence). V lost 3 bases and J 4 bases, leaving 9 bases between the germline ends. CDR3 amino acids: CASSIYPATGELFF. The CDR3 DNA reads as TGTGCCAGTAGTATTTATCCCGCCACCGGGGAGCTGTTTTTT.

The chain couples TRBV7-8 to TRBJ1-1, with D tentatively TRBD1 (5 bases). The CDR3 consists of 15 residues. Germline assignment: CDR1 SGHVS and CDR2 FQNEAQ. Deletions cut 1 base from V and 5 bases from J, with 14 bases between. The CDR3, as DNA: TGTGCCAGCAGCTTAGGTAGGGGCGCGTGGACTGAAGCTTTCTTT. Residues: CASSLGRGAWTEAFF.

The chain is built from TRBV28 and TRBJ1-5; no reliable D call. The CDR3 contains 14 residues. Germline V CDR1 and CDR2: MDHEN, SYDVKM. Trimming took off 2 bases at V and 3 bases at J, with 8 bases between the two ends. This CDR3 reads CASSLGQSNQPQHF. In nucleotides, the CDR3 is TGTGCCAGCAGTTTAGGGCAGTCCAATCAGCCCCAGCATTTT.

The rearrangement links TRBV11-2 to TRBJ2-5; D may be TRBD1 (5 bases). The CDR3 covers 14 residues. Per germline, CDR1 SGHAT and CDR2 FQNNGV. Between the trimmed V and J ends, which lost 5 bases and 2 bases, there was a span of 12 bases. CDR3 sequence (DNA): TGTGCCAGCAGCCCGAACAGGTTTCAAGAGACCCAGTACTTC. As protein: CASSPNRFQETQYF. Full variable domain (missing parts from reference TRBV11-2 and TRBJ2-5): EAGVAQSPRYKIIEKRQSVAFWCNPISGHATLYWYQQILGQGPKLLIQFQNNGVVDDSQLPKDRFSAERLKGVDSTLKIQPAKLEDSAVYLCASSPNRFQETQYFGPGTRLLVL.

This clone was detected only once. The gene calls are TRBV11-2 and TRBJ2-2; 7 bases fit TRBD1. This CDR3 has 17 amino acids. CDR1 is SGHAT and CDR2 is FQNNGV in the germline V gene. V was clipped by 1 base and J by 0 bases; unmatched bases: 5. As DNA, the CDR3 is TGTGCCAGCAGCTTAGGGGGACAGCGCGCGAACACCGGGGAGCTGTTTTTT. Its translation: CASSLGGQRANTGELFF.

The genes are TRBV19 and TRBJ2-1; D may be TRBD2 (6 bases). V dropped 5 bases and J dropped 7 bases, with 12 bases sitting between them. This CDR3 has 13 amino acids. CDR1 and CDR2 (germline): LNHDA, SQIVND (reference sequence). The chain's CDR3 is CASSESGWNEQFF. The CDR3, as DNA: TGTGCCAGTAGTGAGAGCGGGTGGAATGAGCAGTTCTTC.